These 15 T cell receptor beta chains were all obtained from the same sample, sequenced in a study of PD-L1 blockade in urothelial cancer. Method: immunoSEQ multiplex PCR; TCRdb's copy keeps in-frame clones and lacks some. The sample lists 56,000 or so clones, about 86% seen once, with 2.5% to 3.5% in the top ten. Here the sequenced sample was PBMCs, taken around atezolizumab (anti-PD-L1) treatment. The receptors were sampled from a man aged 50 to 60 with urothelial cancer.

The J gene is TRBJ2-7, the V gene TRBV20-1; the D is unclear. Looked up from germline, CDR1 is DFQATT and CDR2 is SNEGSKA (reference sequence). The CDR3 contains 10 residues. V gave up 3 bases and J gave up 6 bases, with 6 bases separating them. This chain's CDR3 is CSASLGEQYF. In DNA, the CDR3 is TGCAGTGCTAGTCTAGGCGAGCAGTACTTC.

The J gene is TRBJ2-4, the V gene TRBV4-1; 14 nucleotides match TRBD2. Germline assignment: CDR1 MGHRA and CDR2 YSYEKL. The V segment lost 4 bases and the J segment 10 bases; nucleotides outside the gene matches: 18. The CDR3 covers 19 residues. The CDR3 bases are TGCGCCAGCAGCCTCCACCGTGGGACTAGCGGGAGTGTTGGTATTATTCAGTACTTC. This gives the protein CASSLHRGTSGSVGIIQYF.

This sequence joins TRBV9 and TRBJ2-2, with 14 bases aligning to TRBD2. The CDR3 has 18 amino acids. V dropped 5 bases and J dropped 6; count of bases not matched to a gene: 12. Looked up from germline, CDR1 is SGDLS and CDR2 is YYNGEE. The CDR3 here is CASSRGLAGGEAAGELFF. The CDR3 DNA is TGTGCCAGCAGTAGAGGACTAGCGGGAGGCGAGGCTGCCGGGGAGCTGTTTTTT.

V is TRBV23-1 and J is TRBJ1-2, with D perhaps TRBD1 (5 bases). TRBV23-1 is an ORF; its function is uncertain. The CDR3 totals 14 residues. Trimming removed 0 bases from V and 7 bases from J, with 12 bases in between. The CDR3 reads CASSQSDSGFGYTF. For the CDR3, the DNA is TGCGCCAGCAGTCAATCGGATTCAGGGTTTGGCTACACCTTC.

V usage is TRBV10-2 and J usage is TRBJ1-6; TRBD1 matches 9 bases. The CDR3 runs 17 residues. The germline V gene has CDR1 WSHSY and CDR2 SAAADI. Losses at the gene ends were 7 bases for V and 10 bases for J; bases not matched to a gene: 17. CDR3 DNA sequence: TGCGCCAGCATGGAGACCAAATGGACAGGGGTAGGATCACCCCTCCACTTT. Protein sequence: CASMETKWTGVGSPLHF.

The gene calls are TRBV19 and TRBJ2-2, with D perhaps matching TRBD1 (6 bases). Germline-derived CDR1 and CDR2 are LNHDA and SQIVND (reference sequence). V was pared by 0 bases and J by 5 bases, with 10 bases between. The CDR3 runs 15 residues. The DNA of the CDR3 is TGTGCCAGTAGTATAGACCCCACAGGGACCGGGGAGCTGTTTTTT. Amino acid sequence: CASSIDPTGTGELFF.

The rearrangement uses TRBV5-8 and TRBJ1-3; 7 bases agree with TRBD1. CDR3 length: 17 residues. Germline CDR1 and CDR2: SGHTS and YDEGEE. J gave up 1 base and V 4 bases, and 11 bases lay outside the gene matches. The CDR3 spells CASSLRSKTGSGNTIYF. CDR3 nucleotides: TGTGCCAGCAGCCTGAGGTCCAAGACAGGGTCTGGAAACACCATATATTTT.

The CDR3 loop reads CASSRTWELSDTQYF. In nucleotides, the CDR3 is TGTGCCAGCAGCCGCACCTGGGAGCTTAGCGATACGCAGTATTTT. V gene TRBV27 combines with J gene TRBJ2-3; the D gene is possibly TRBD2 (5 bases). V was cut by 6 bases and J by 6 bases, with 19 bases left in between. This CDR3 has 15 residues. Looked up from germline, CDR1 is MNHEY and CDR2 is SMNVEV (reference sequence).

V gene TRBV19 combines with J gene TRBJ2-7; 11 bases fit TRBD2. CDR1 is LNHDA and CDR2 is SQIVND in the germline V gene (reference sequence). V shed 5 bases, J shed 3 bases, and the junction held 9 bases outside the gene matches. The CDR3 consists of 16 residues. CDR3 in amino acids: CASSVGGTSGSYEQYF. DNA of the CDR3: TGTGCCAGTAGTGTTGGGGGTACTAGCGGGAGCTACGAGCAGTACTTC.

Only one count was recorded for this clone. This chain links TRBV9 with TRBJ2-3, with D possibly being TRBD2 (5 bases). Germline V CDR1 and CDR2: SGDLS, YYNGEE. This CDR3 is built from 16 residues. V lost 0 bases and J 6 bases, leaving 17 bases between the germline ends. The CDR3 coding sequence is TGTGCCAGCAGCGTAGGAGTAGCGCCCGCAAGTGATACGCAGTATTTT. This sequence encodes CASSVGVAPASDTQYF.

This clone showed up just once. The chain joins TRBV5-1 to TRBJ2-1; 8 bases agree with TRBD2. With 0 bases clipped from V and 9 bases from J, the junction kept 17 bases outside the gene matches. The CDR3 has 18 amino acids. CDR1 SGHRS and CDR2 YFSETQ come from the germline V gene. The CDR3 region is CASSLGRWERELEGEQFF. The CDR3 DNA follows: TGCGCCAGCAGCTTGGGGCGATGGGAGCGGGAGCTCGAGGGTGAGCAGTTCTTC.

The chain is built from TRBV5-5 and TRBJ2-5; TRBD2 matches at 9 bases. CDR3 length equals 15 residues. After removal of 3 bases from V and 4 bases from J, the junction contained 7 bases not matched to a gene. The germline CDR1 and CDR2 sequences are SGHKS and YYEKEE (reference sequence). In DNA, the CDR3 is TGTGCCAGCAGCTCGGGACTAGCCCGAGTAGAGACCCAGTACTTC. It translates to CASSSGLARVETQYF.

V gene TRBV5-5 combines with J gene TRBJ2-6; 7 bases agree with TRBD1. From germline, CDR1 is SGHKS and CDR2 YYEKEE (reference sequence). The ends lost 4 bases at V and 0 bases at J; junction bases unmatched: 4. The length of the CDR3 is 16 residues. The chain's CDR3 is CASSRDSASGANVLTF. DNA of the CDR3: TGTGCCAGCAGCAGGGACAGCGCCTCTGGGGCCAACGTCCTGACTTTC.

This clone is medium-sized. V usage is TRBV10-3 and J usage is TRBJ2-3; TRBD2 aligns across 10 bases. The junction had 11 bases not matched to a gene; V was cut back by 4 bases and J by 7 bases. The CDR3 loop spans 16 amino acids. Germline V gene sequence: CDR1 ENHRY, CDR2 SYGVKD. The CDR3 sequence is CAISAGTSAFSNTQYF. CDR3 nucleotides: TGTGCCATCAGTGCCGGGACTAGCGCTTTTAGTAATACGCAGTATTTT.

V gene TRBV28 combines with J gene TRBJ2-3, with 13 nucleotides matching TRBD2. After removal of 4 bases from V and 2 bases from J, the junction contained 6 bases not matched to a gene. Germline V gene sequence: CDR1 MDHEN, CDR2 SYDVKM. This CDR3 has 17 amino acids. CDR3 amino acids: CASSSGGLAGFTDTQYF. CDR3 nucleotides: TGTGCCAGCAGTTCGGGGGGACTAGCGGGGTTCACAGATACGCAGTATTTT.